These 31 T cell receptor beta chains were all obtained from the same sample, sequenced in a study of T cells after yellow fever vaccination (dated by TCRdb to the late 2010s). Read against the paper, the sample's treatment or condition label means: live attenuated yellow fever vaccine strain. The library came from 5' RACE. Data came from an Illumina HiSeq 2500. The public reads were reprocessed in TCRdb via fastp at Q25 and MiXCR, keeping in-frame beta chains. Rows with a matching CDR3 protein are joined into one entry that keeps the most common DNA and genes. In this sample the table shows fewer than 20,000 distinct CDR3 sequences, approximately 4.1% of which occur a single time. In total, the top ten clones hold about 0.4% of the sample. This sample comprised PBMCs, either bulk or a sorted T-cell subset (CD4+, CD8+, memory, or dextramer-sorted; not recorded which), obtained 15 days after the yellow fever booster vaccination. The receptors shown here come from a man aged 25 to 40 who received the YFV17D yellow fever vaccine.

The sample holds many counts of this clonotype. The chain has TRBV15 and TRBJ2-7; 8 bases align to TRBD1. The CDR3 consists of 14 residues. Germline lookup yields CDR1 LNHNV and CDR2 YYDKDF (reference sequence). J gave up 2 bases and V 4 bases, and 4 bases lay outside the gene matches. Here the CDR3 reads CATSKDRGPYEQYF. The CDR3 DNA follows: TGTGCCACCAGCAAAGACAGGGGACCCTACGAGCAGTACTTC.

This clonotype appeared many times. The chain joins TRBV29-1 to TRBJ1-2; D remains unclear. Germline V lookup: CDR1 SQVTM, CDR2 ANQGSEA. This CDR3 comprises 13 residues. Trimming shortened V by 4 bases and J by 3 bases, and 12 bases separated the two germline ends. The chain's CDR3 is CSVVFGRDYGYTF. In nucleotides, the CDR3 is TGCAGCGTTGTATTTGGGCGGGACTATGGCTACACCTTC.

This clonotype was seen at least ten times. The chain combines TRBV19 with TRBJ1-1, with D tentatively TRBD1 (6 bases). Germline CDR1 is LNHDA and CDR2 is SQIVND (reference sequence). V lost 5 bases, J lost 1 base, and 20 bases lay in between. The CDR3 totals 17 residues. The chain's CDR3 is CASSGPPPGQANTEAFF. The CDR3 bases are TGTGCCAGTAGTGGGCCTCCGCCGGGACAAGCGAACACTGAAGCTTTCTTT.

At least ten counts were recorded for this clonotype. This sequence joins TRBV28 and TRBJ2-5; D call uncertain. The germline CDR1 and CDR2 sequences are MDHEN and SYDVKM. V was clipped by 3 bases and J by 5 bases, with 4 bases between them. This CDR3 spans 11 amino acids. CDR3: CASSFSETQYF. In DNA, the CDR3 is TGTGCCAGCAGTTTCTCGGAGACCCAGTACTTC.

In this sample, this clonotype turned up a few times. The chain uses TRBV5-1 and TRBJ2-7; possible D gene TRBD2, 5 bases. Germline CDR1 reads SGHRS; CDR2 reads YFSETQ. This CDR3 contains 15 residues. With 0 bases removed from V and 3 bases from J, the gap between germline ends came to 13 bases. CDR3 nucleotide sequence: TGCGCCAGCAGCTTGGTCCGCGGACTTGGCTACGAGCAGTACTTC. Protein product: CASSLVRGLGYEQYF.

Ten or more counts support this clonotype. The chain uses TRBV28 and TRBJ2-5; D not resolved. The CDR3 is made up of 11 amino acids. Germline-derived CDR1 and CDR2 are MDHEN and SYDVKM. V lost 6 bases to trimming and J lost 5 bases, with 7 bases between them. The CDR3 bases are TGTGCCAGCAGGGCCAGGGAGACCCAGTACTTC. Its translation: CASRARETQYF.

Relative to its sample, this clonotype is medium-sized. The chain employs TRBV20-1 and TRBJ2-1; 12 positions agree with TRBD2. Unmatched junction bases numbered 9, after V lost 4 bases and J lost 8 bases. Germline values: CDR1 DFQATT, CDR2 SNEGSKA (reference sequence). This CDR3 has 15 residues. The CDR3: CSATRGTSGSDEQFF. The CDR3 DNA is TGCAGTGCTACCCGAGGGACTAGCGGGTCGGATGAGCAGTTCTTC.

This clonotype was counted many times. The DNA of the CDR3 is TGTGCCAGTAGTAGAGGGACCCGCTCCTACAATGAGCAGTTCTTC. It yields the protein CASSRGTRSYNEQFF. The rearrangement links TRBV19 to TRBJ2-1; either TRBD1 or TRBD2 may supply D (5 bases each). This CDR3 contains 15 residues. The V gene lost 4 bases and the J gene lost 0 bases, with 10 bases spanning the gap. Germline V gene sequence: CDR1 LNHDA, CDR2 SQIVND (reference sequence).

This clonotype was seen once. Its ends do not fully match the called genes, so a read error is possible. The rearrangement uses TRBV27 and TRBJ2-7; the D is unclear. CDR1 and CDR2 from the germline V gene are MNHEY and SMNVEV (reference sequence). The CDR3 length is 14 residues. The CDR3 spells CASTLGGRVYEQYF. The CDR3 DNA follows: TGTGCCAGCACTTTAGGCGGAAGGGTCTACGAGCAGTACTTC.

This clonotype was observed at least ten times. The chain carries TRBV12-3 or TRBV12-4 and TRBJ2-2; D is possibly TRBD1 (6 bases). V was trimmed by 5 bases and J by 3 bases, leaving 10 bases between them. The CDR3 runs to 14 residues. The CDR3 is CASSVDRHTGELFF. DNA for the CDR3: TGTGCCAGCAGTGTGGACAGACACACCGGGGAGCTGTTTTTT.

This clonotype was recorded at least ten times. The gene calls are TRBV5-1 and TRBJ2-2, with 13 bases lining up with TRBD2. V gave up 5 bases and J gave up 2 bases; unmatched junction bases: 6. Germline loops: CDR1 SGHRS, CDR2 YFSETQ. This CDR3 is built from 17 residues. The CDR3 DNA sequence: TGCGCCAGCAGATCCGGACTAGCGGGAGTTAACACCGGGGAGCTGTTTTTT. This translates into CASRSGLAGVNTGELFF.

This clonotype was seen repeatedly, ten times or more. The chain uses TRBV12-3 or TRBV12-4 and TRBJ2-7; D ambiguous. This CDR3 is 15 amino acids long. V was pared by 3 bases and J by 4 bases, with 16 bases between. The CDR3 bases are TGTGCCAGCAGTTTCGTTACCCGAAAGGCGTACGAGCAGTACTTC. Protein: CASSFVTRKAYEQYF.

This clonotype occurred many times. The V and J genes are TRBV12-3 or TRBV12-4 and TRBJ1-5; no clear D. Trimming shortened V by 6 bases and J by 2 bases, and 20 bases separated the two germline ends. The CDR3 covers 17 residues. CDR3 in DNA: TGTGCCAGCAGACGCCTGTGGGAGGGCTTAGGCAATCAGCCCCAGCATTTT. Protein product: CASRRLWEGLGNQPQHF.

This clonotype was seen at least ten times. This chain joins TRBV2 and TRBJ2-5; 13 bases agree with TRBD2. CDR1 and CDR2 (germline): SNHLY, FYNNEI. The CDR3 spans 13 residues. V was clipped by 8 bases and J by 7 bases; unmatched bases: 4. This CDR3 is CASVGLAGLTQYF. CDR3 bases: TGTGCCAGCGTGGGACTAGCGGGATTGACCCAGTACTTC.

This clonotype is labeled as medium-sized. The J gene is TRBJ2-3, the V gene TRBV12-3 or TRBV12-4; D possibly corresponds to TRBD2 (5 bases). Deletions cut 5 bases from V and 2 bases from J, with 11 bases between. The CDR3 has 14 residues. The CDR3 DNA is TGTGCCAGCAGTCTCGGACTGCCCACAGATACGCAGTATTTT. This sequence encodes CASSLGLPTDTQYF.

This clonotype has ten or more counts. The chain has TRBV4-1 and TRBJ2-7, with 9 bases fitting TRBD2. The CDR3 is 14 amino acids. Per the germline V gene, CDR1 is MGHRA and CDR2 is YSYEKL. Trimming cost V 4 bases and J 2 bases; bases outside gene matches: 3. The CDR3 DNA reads TGCGCCAGCAGCCCTAGCGGGGCCCCCTACGAGCAGTACTTC. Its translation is CASSPSGAPYEQYF.

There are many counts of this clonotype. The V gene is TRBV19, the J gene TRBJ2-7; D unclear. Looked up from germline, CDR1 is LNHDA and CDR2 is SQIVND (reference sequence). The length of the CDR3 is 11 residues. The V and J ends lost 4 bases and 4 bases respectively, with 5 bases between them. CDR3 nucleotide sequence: TGTGCCAGTAGTAGCGGTTACGAGCAGTACTTC. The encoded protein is CASSSGYEQYF.

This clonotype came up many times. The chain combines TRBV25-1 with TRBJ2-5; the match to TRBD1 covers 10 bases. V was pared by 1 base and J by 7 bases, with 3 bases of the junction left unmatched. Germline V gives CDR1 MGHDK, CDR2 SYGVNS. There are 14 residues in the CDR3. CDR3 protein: CASSELGQGGTQYF. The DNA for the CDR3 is TGTGCCAGCAGTGAATTAGGACAGGGGGGGACCCAGTACTTC.

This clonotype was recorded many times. CDR3 DNA sequence: TGTGCCAGCAGCCCCAGAGGTAGCTCTGGAAACACCATATATTTT. This encodes CASSPRGSSGNTIYF. This chain joins TRBV27 and TRBJ1-3; D uncertain. Germline V lookup: CDR1 MNHEY, CDR2 SMNVEV (reference sequence). Trimming took off 6 bases at V and 0 bases at J, with 12 bases between the two ends. CDR3 length equals 15 residues.

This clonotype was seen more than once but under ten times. The DNA for the CDR3 is TGCAGCGTTCTGGGACAGGGGGCAACAGATACGCAGTATTTT. Its translation is CSVLGQGATDTQYF. This chain connects TRBV29-1 to TRBJ2-3, with 12 bases identical to TRBD1. The CDR3 sequence is 14 residues long. J gave up 3 bases and V 5 bases, and 3 bases lay outside the gene matches. The germline V gene has CDR1 SQVTM and CDR2 ANQGSEA.

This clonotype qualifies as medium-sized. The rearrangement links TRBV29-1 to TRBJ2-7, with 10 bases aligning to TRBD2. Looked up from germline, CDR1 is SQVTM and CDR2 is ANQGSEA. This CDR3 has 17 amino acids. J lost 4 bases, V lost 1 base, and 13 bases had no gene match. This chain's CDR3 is CSVEGASGSIHAYEQYF. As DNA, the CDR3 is TGCAGCGTTGAAGGGGCTAGCGGGAGTATTCATGCGTACGAGCAGTACTTC.

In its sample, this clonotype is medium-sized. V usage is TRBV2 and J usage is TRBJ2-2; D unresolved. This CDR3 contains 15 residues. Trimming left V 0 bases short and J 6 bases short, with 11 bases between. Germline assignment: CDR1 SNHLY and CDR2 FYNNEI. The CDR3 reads CASSEALRGAGELFF. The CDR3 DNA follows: TGTGCCAGCAGTGAAGCGCTTCGTGGGGCCGGGGAGCTGTTTTTT.

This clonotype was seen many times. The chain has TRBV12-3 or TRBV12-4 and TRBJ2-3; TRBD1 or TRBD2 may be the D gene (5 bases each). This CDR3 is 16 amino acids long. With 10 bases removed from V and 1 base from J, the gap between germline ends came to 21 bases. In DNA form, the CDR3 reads TGTGCCACCCAACTAGGTCGGGTCAGGGGCACAGATACGCAGTATTTT. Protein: CATQLGRVRGTDTQYF.

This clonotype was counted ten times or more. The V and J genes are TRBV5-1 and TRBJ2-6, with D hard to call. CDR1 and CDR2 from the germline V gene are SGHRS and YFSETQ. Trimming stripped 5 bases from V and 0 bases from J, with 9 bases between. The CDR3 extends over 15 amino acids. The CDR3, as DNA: TGCGCCAGCAGTCCAGGTCGCTCTGGGGCCAACGTCCTGACTTTC. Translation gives CASSPGRSGANVLTF.

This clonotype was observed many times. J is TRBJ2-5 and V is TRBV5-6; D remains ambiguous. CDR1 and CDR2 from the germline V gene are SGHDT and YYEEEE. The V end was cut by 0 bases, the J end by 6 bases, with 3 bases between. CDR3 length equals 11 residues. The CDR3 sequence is CASSLGKTQYF. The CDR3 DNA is TGTGCCAGCAGCTTGGGGAAGACCCAGTACTTC.

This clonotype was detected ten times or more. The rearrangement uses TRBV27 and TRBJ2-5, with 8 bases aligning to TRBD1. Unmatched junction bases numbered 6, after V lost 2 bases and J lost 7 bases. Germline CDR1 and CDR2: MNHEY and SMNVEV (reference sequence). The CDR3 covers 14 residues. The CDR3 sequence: CASSLPDRDGTQYF. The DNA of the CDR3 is TGTGCCAGCAGTTTACCGGACAGGGATGGGACCCAGTACTTC.

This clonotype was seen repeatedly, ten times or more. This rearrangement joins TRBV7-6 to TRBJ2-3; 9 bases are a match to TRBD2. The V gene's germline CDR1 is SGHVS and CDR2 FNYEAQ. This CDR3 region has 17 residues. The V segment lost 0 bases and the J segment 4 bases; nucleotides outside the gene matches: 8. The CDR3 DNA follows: TGTGCCAGCAGCTTAGCGGTGGCTAGCGGGACCTCAGATACGCAGTATTTT. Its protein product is CASSLAVASGTSDTQYF.

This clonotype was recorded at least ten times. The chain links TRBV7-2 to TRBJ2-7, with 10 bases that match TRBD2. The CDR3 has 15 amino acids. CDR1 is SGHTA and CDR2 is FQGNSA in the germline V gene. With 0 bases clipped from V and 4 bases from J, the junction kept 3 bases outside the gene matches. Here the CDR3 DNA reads TGTGCCAGCAGCTTAGCGCGGACTAGCGGTTACGAGCAGTACTTC. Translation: CASSLARTSGYEQYF.

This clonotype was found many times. Written as DNA, the CDR3 is TGTGCCACCAGCAGAGATACGGGAGGGTGGGACAATGAGCAGTTCTTC. This encodes CATSRDTGGWDNEQFF. This rearrangement joins TRBV15 to TRBJ2-1; 8 bases agree with TRBD2. The junction had 6 bases not matched to a gene; V was cut back by 0 bases and J by 5 bases. The V gene's germline CDR1 is LNHNV and CDR2 YYDKDF (reference sequence). The CDR3 runs 16 residues. The variable domain in full, with the rest retrieved from reference TRBV15 and TRBJ2-1, is DAMVIQNPRYQVTQFGKPVTLSCSQTLNHNVMYWYQQKSSQAPKLLFHYYDKDFNNEADTPDNFQSRRPNTSFCFLDIRSPGLGDTAMYLCATSRDTGGWDNEQFFGPGTRLTVL.

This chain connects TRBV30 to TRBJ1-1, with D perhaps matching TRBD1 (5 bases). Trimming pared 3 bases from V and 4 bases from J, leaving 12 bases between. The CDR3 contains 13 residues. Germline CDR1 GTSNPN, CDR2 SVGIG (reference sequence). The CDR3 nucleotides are TGTGCCTGGAGCCTCCAGGGTCCCACTGAAGCTTTCTTT. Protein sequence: CAWSLQGPTEAFF.

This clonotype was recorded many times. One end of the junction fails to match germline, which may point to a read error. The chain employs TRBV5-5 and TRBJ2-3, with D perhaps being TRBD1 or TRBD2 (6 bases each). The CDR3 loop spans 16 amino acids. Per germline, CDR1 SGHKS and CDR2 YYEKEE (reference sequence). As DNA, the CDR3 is TGTGCCAGCACCCGGATGGAGGGGGTCCCCACATATACGCAGTATTTT. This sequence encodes CASTRMEGVPTYTQYF.